This T cell receptor beta chain was sequenced in a study of T cell repertoires in cytomegalovirus infection. Study overall: Public TCR beta signatures provided an indication of both CMV infection and a matching HLA type.

Study-level results: HLA-C-restricted TCR beta clonotypes specific for CMV led the ex vivo response.

CDR1 is LNHDA and CDR2 is SQIVND in the germline V gene (reference sequence). This CDR3 has 15 amino acids. V lost 2 bases, J lost 7 bases, and 15 bases lay in between. TCRdb analysed the reads with MiXCR anew, one entry per CDR3 protein. This sample has roughly 570,000 distinct CDR3 sequences; approximately 40% occur once, and the top ten carry around 48%. A word on this clonotype: The antigen remains unidentified.

This clonotype originated in a human donor in good health (CMV status not recorded). Some clones in this sample may be carry-over from other donors' samples. The sequencing here drew on cultured PBMCs, taken from culture after CMV antigen stimulation. The chain couples TRBV19 to TRBJ1-5; D possibly corresponds to TRBD1 (5 bases). CDR3 nucleotides: TGTGCCAGTAGTATACTGGGGCCGAAAGAACAGCCCCAGCATTTT. Protein: CASSILGPKEQPQHF.